The rows below give T cell receptor beta chains drawn from one sample of a study of blood T cell repertoires in COVID-19. Repertoires were generated with immunoSEQ multiplex PCR, while TCRdb's copy carries only in-frame clones and drops some. The sample contains about 50,000 clones, approximately 80% of which appear only once. Specimen: peripheral blood. The receptor source for this set is a man aged 55 to 70 with acute or convalescent COVID-19. CDR3s include the opening cysteine and the closing phenylalanine or tryptophan. Fields, in order: CDR3 DNA, CDR3 protein, clone size, D gene, V gene, J gene. A D gene is named only where the DNA matches it firmly. Clone size is given for some rows only: seen once, a few or many times, or a class if the clone is expanded.

CDR3nt: TGTGCCACCAGTGGGGTCCCGGGGGGCGAGCAGTACTTC
CDR3aa: CATSGVPGGEQYF
abundance: -
d_gene: TRBD2
v_gene: TRBV24-1
j_gene: TRBJ2-7

CDR3nt: TGTGCCAGCAGTTTACAGGCCCTTCTGGGCAATGAGCAGTTCTTC
CDR3aa: CASSLQALLGNEQFF
abundance: -
d_gene: -
v_gene: TRBV27
j_gene: TRBJ2-1

CDR3nt: TGCAGTGCTAGTAAGGAGGGAGAGGGAGAGACCCAGTACTTC
CDR3aa: CSASKEGEGETQYF
abundance: once
d_gene: -
v_gene: TRBV20-1
j_gene: TRBJ2-5

CDR3nt: TGTGCCAGTAAGCCGGGACAGGGCGTGGATACGCAGTATTTT
CDR3aa: CASKPGQGVDTQYF
abundance: few
d_gene: TRBD1
v_gene: TRBV19
j_gene: TRBJ2-3

CDR3nt: TGTGCCACCAGCAGCGGAGCCCACAGGAGCCACGAGCAGTACTTC
CDR3aa: CATSSGAHRSHEQYF
abundance: -
d_gene: -
v_gene: TRBV15
j_gene: TRBJ2-7

CDR3nt: TGCAGCGTTGGGCGGGGTATGGATCAGCCCCAGCATTTT
CDR3aa: CSVGRGMDQPQHF
abundance: -
d_gene: -
v_gene: TRBV29-1
j_gene: TRBJ1-5

CDR3nt: TGTGCCAGCAGCTTAGACGGCTACGAGCAGTACTTC
CDR3aa: CASSLDGYEQYF
abundance: -
d_gene: -
v_gene: TRBV13
j_gene: TRBJ2-7

CDR3nt: TGTGCCAGCAGTTTATGGCGGACTAACTATGGCTACACCTTC
CDR3aa: CASSLWRTNYGYTF
abundance: -
d_gene: -
v_gene: TRBV28
j_gene: TRBJ1-2

CDR3nt: TGTGCCAGCAGCCCGGGACAGGGTTTTGAGACCCAGTACTTC
CDR3aa: CASSPGQGFETQYF
abundance: -
d_gene: TRBD1
v_gene: TRBV6-5
j_gene: TRBJ2-5

CDR3nt: TGTGCCAGCAAGGGGGTCCAAGAGACCCAGTACTTC
CDR3aa: CASKGVQETQYF
abundance: -
d_gene: -
v_gene: TRBV2
j_gene: TRBJ2-5

CDR3nt: TGTGCCAGCAGCCAAGATTTTAGGGGCAGGGGGCTCTATGGCTACACCTTC
CDR3aa: CASSQDFRGRGLYGYTF
abundance: -
d_gene: TRBD1
v_gene: TRBV4-2
j_gene: TRBJ1-2

CDR3nt: TGTGCCAGCAGCTTAACCGGACAGGGACTACCTTCAGATACGCAGTATTTT
CDR3aa: CASSLTGQGLPSDTQYF
abundance: -
d_gene: -
v_gene: TRBV7-2
j_gene: TRBJ2-3

CDR3nt: TGTGCCAGCAGCTTAGTGGGGCATCGTTCTATGAACACTGAAGCTTTCTTT
CDR3aa: CASSLVGHRSMNTEAFF
abundance: -
d_gene: -
v_gene: TRBV7-2
j_gene: TRBJ1-1

CDR3nt: TGTGCCAGCAGTCGGGGGGGGCACTCCTACGAGCAGTACTTC
CDR3aa: CASSRGGHSYEQYF
abundance: -
d_gene: TRBD2
v_gene: TRBV27
j_gene: TRBJ2-7

CDR3nt: TGTGCCAGCAGCCCGGACAGGGTTAAGGCTTTCTTT
CDR3aa: CASSPDRVKAFF
abundance: -
d_gene: TRBD1
v_gene: TRBV7-2
j_gene: TRBJ1-1

CDR3nt: TGTGCCAGCAGCTTGGACGCAGGAGGTAATTCACCCCTCCACTTT
CDR3aa: CASSLDAGGNSPLHF
abundance: -
d_gene: -
v_gene: TRBV5-6
j_gene: TRBJ1-6

CDR3nt: TGTGCCAGCAGCTTTAAGCAGGGGGCGCGGGGCACCGGGGAGCTGTTTTTT
CDR3aa: CASSFKQGARGTGELFF
abundance: -
d_gene: TRBD1
v_gene: TRBV7-8
j_gene: TRBJ2-2

CDR3nt: TGTGCCAGCCAGAGGACAGGGGAGGGCGAGCAGTACTTC
CDR3aa: CASQRTGEGEQYF
abundance: -
d_gene: TRBD1
v_gene: TRBV5-6
j_gene: TRBJ2-7

CDR3nt: TGCGCCAGCCGAACGACAGGGGACAACGTTTTTGCAACTAATGAAAAACTGTTTTTT
CDR3aa: CASRTTGDNVFATNEKLFF
abundance: -
d_gene: TRBD1
v_gene: TRBV5-1
j_gene: TRBJ1-4

CDR3nt: TGTGCCGGGGGCGAGAACTATGGCTACACCTTC
CDR3aa: CAGGENYGYTF
abundance: once
d_gene: -
v_gene: TRBV19
j_gene: TRBJ1-2

CDR3nt: TGTGCCAGCAGCTCACCAGGGGCAGATACGCAGTATTTT
CDR3aa: CASSSPGADTQYF
abundance: once
d_gene: -
v_gene: TRBV5-6
j_gene: TRBJ2-3

CDR3nt: TGTGCCTGGAGTGTATACGTGGCAGGGGGTAGCAATCAGCCCCAGCATTTT
CDR3aa: CAWSVYVAGGSNQPQHF
abundance: -
d_gene: TRBD1
v_gene: TRBV30
j_gene: TRBJ1-5

CDR3nt: TGTGCCATAACAGGGAGAGGGATGAACACTGAAGCTTTCTTT
CDR3aa: CAITGRGMNTEAFF
abundance: -
d_gene: -
v_gene: TRBV28
j_gene: TRBJ1-1

CDR3nt: TGTGCCAGCAGCTTGGCCGGTCTGACAGGTAAATCAGATCAGCCCCAGCATTTT
CDR3aa: CASSLAGLTGKSDQPQHF
abundance: once
d_gene: -
v_gene: TRBV5-8
j_gene: TRBJ1-5

CDR3nt: TGTGCCAGCAGTGGACAGGGGGGAAACACCATATATTTT
CDR3aa: CASSGQGGNTIYF
abundance: -
d_gene: TRBD1
v_gene: TRBV2
j_gene: TRBJ1-3

CDR3nt: TGTGCCAGCGGCGACAGGGGCCAAGAGACCCAGTACTTC
CDR3aa: CASGDRGQETQYF
abundance: once
d_gene: TRBD1
v_gene: TRBV5-4
j_gene: TRBJ2-5

CDR3nt: TGTGCCATCACCCCAGATCCCTCTGGAAACACCATATATTTT
CDR3aa: CAITPDPSGNTIYF
abundance: once
d_gene: -
v_gene: TRBV10-3
j_gene: TRBJ1-3

CDR3nt: TGTGCCAGCAGTGAGTTGGCAGGGTATGCAACTAATGAAAAACTGTTTTTT
CDR3aa: CASSELAGYATNEKLFF
abundance: once
d_gene: -
v_gene: TRBV25-1
j_gene: TRBJ1-4

CDR3nt: TGTGCCAGCAGTGAAAAGCCCGGACAGGGGTATCAGCCCCAGCATTTT
CDR3aa: CASSEKPGQGYQPQHF
abundance: -
d_gene: TRBD1
v_gene: TRBV2
j_gene: TRBJ1-5

CDR3nt: TGTGCCAGCAGTTATGCGGCGCTCGGGGGAAATGAGCAGTTCTTC
CDR3aa: CASSYAALGGNEQFF
abundance: once
d_gene: -
v_gene: TRBV6-5
j_gene: TRBJ2-1

CDR3nt: TGCGCCAGCGGCGAAGGACTTCACACCGGGGAGCTGTTTTTT
CDR3aa: CASGEGLHTGELFF
abundance: once
d_gene: -
v_gene: TRBV5-1
j_gene: TRBJ2-2

CDR3nt: TGTGCCAGCAACACAGGCCTGGGGGAGCAGTACTTC
CDR3aa: CASNTGLGEQYF
abundance: -
d_gene: -
v_gene: TRBV28
j_gene: TRBJ2-7

CDR3nt: TGTGCCACCAGTGTTTACAGGGTATTGAACACTGAAGCTTTCTTT
CDR3aa: CATSVYRVLNTEAFF
abundance: -
d_gene: -
v_gene: TRBV24-1
j_gene: TRBJ1-1

CDR3nt: TGCGCCAGCACCAAGGGGAATGAGCAGTTCTTC
CDR3aa: CASTKGNEQFF
abundance: few
d_gene: -
v_gene: TRBV10-2
j_gene: TRBJ2-1

CDR3nt: TGTGCCTGGAGTGACTACAGGGTTGAGAACACTGAAGCTTTCTTT
CDR3aa: CAWSDYRVENTEAFF
abundance: -
d_gene: -
v_gene: TRBV30
j_gene: TRBJ1-1

CDR3nt: TGCGCCAGCAGCTTGAGCCGGGACTCTGGAAACACCATATATTTT
CDR3aa: CASSLSRDSGNTIYF
abundance: -
d_gene: -
v_gene: TRBV5-1
j_gene: TRBJ1-3

CDR3nt: TGCGCCAGCAGCTCCTTGGGGACAGGGCTTTATAATTCACCCCTCCACTTT
CDR3aa: CASSSLGTGLYNSPLHF
abundance: once
d_gene: TRBD1
v_gene: TRBV5-1
j_gene: TRBJ1-6

CDR3nt: TGCAGTGCCATCACAGGGGCCTACGCTTTCTTT
CDR3aa: CSAITGAYAFF
abundance: -
d_gene: TRBD1
v_gene: TRBV20-1
j_gene: TRBJ1-1

CDR3nt: TGCAGCGTCGCTTCCCGGACAGGGTTTGCCTACGAGCAGTACTTC
CDR3aa: CSVASRTGFAYEQYF
abundance: -
d_gene: TRBD1
v_gene: TRBV29-1
j_gene: TRBJ2-7

CDR3nt: TGTGCCAGCAGTGGGGAAGGTGGGACAGCCGTCTATGGCTACACCTTC
CDR3aa: CASSGEGGTAVYGYTF
abundance: -
d_gene: TRBD1
v_gene: TRBV6-1
j_gene: TRBJ1-2

CDR3nt: TGCGCCAGCAGCTCGGAGGGACAGACTACACCCCTCCACTTT
CDR3aa: CASSSEGQTTPLHF
abundance: -
d_gene: TRBD1
v_gene: TRBV5-1
j_gene: TRBJ1-6

CDR3nt: TGTGCCAGCAGCTTCGGAGGGATCCCTGAAGCTTTCTTT
CDR3aa: CASSFGGIPEAFF
abundance: -
d_gene: -
v_gene: TRBV7-2
j_gene: TRBJ1-1

CDR3nt: TGTGCCAGCAGTCAGGGGGGCCCTGAAGCTTTCTTT
CDR3aa: CASSQGGPEAFF
abundance: -
d_gene: TRBD1
v_gene: TRBV12-3/TRBV12-4
j_gene: TRBJ1-1

CDR3nt: TGTGCCAGCAGTGGACAGGGAGGAAATAGCAATCAGCCCCAGCATTTT
CDR3aa: CASSGQGGNSNQPQHF
abundance: many
d_gene: TRBD1
v_gene: TRBV6-2/TRBV6-3
j_gene: TRBJ1-5